The next 32 T cell receptor beta chains were all read from a single sample in a study of blood T cells in healthy people across ages. A second PCR of roughly 7 to 11 cycles used a sample-barcoded 5' primer and a J-beta primer mix. TCRdb re-called the 5' RACE reads with MiXCR, one entry per CDR3 protein. The sample consists of some 370,000 distinct CDR3 sequences, approximately 51% of them appearing once. Material: blood. These receptors came from a man in his 60s in good health.

This clonotype was counted at least ten times. J is TRBJ2-1 and V is TRBV20-1; 7 positions agree with TRBD2. The CDR3 contains 12 residues. V shed 7 bases, J shed 5 bases, and the junction held 5 bases outside the gene matches. From germline, CDR1 is DFQATT and CDR2 SNEGSKA (reference sequence). Here the CDR3 DNA reads TGCAGTGGGAGCGGGACCCACAATGAGCAGTTCTTC. This encodes CSGSGTHNEQFF.

This clonotype was seen just once. The chain joins TRBV27 to TRBJ2-3; D possibly uses TRBD1 or TRBD2 (6 bases each). Germline CDR1 reads MNHEY; CDR2 reads SMNVEV (reference sequence). Trimming shortened V by 7 bases and J by 4 bases, and 18 bases separated the two germline ends. The length of the CDR3 is 15 residues. For the CDR3, the DNA is TGTGCCAGCACCTCAGCTGGGGGGCGGGCAGATACGCAGTATTTT. Translation gives CASTSAGGRADTQYF.

V usage is TRBV7-2 and J usage is TRBJ2-1; 9 nucleotides align to TRBD2. V shed 5 bases, J shed 9 bases, and the junction held 14 bases outside the gene matches. This CDR3 region has 16 residues. Germline V CDR1 and CDR2: SGHTA, FQGNSA. The chain's CDR3 is CASSPQVTTAGGEQFF. The CDR3 bases are TGTGCCAGCAGCCCCCAGGTCACCACAGCGGGAGGTGAGCAGTTCTTC.

The table lists this clonotype with a few counts. The chain links TRBV11-1 to TRBJ2-7, with D perhaps assigned TRBD1 or TRBD2 (5 bases each). Germline V gene data show CDR1 as SGHAT and CDR2 as FQDESV (reference sequence). The CDR3 contains 13 residues. The V end was cut by 5 bases, the J end by 2 bases, with 10 bases between. The CDR3 sequence is CASSTGPPYEQYF. CDR3 DNA sequence: TGTGCCAGCAGCACGGGACCCCCCTACGAGCAGTACTTC.

In DNA, the CDR3 is TGTGCCAGCAGCTTGGTCCGGGGTGTTGAGTATGGCTACACCTTC. Translated, it gives CASSLVRGVEYGYTF. The chain has TRBV5-4 and TRBJ1-2; no clear D. Trimming pared 0 bases from V and 5 bases from J, leaving 14 bases between. The V gene's germline CDR1 is SGHNT and CDR2 YYREEE (reference sequence). The CDR3 length is 15 residues.

This clonotype was detected only once. The chain employs TRBV16 and TRBJ2-7; a possible D gene is TRBD1 (5 bases). Germline CDR1 KGHSY, CDR2 FQNENV. Between the trimmed V and J ends, which lost 6 bases and 7 bases, there was a span of 16 bases. The CDR3 has 13 amino acids. The CDR3 reads CASRLDRSSEQYF. For the CDR3, the DNA is TGTGCCAGCAGACTTGACAGATCAAGTGAGCAGTACTTC.

This chain uses TRBV24-1 with TRBJ2-5; possibly TRBD1 for D (6 bases). The CDR3 covers 16 residues. CDR1 and CDR2 from the germline V gene are KGHDR and SFDVKD. Deletions cut 7 bases from V and 5 bases from J, with 22 bases between. The CDR3 DNA reads as TGTGCCACCAGGGCAACGACAGGACGACGGGCGGAGACCCAGTACTTC. Encoded protein: CATRATTGRRAETQYF.

This clonotype turned up a few times. The V call is TRBV12-3 or TRBV12-4, the J call TRBJ2-6; D unclear. Trimming stripped 6 bases from V and 1 base from J, with 10 bases between. This CDR3 has 15 residues. The CDR3 bases are TGTGCCAGCAGGGTACAGAGATCTGGGGCCAACGTCCTGACTTTC. It yields the protein CASRVQRSGANVLTF.

There are a few counts of this clonotype. The chain uses TRBV6-6 and TRBJ2-5; D might be TRBD2 (5 bases). The ends were cut back, 7 bases at V and 5 bases at J, with 17 bases in the middle. The germline V gene encodes CDR1 MNHNY and CDR2 SVGAGI (reference sequence). The CDR3 contains 14 residues. CDR3 nucleotide sequence: TGTGCCAGCACCCTCCGTGAGGGTGGGGAGACCCAGTACTTC. Its translation is CASTLREGGETQYF.

This chain joins TRBV7-2 and TRBJ2-1; TRBD2 aligns across 8 bases. Losses at the gene ends were 4 bases for V and 1 base for J; bases not matched to a gene: 9. This CDR3 is built from 17 residues. The germline V gene has CDR1 SGHTA and CDR2 FQGNSA. CDR3 region: CASSSLSGRGSYNEQFF. Here the CDR3 DNA reads TGTGCCAGCAGCTCTTTGAGCGGGAGAGGGTCCTACAATGAGCAGTTCTTC.

The chain uses TRBV30 and TRBJ1-5; 9 nucleotides align to TRBD1. V shed 3 bases and J 3 bases; nucleotides not matched to a gene: 9. The CDR3 has 16 residues. The germline V gene has CDR1 GTSNPN and CDR2 SVGIG (reference sequence). CDR3 in amino acids: CAWSPAGQGFNQPQHF. DNA of the CDR3: TGTGCCTGGAGCCCGGCGGGACAGGGCTTCAATCAGCCCCAGCATTTT.

The CDR3 nucleotides read TGTGCCAGCACTTCTCGAGGCAGGGGAGGGTCTGAGCAGTTCTTC. Residues: CASTSRGRGGSEQFF. V usage is TRBV25-1 and J usage is TRBJ2-1; D is perhaps TRBD2 (7 bases). Per germline, CDR1 MGHDK and CDR2 SYGVNS. CDR3 length equals 15 residues. Trimming shortened V by 7 bases and J by 9 bases, and 22 bases separated the two germline ends.

To note about this clonotype: One base away lies a much larger clone, so this may be a sequencing read error. The chain combines TRBV11-3 with TRBJ2-7, with a weak D call TRBD1 (5 bases). Trimming pared 5 bases from V and 3 bases from J, leaving 8 bases between. The germline CDR1 and CDR2 sequences are SGHNT and YENEEA. CDR3 length: 12 amino acids. The CDR3 DNA follows: TGTGCCAGCAGCGACGACAGCTACGAGCAGTACTTC. Translating gives CASSDDSYEQYF.

The chain combines TRBV3-1 with TRBJ2-7, with D perhaps matching TRBD1 or TRBD2 (6 bases each). Germline V gene data show CDR1 as LGHDT and CDR2 as YNNKEL (reference sequence). This CDR3 region has 14 residues. The ends were cut back, 4 bases at V and 6 bases at J, with 16 bases in the middle. CDR3 bases: TGTGCCAGCAGCCGAGAGGGGGGATTCGGCGAGCAGTACTTC. It specifies CASSREGGFGEQYF.

The chain employs TRBV5-6 and TRBJ1-2; unclear D gene. The germline CDR1 and CDR2 sequences are SGHDT and YYEEEE. The V gene lost 0 bases and the J gene lost 10 bases, with 10 bases spanning the gap. This CDR3 contains 12 residues. In nucleotides, the CDR3 is TGTGCCAGCAGCTTGGTGGTGACGGACTACACCTTC. This encodes CASSLVVTDYTF.

This clonotype was found a few times. The chain employs TRBV3-1 and TRBJ2-7; the D gene could be TRBD1 or TRBD2 (5 bases each). The length of the CDR3 is 14 residues. V dropped 0 bases and J dropped 3 bases, with 9 bases sitting between them. CDR1 and CDR2 (germline): LGHDT, YNNKEL (reference sequence). The CDR3: CASSQDRDGYEQYF. DNA for the CDR3: TGTGCCAGCAGCCAAGACAGGGACGGCTACGAGCAGTACTTC.

As regards this clonotype: Given a much more abundant clone one base away, this may be a read error. J is TRBJ2-1 and V is TRBV29-1; the match to TRBD2 covers 10 bases. CDR1 and CDR2 from the germline V gene are SQVTM and ANQGSEA. The CDR3 contains 14 residues. CDR3 loop: CSAEGLAGAGEQFF. In nucleotides, the CDR3 is TGCAGCGCTGAAGGGCTAGCGGGAGCTGGGGAGCAGTTCTTC.

The chain joins TRBV20-1 to TRBJ2-7, with 8 nucleotides matching TRBD1. Germline V gene lookup returns CDR1 DFQATT and CDR2 SNEGSKA (reference sequence). This CDR3 has 13 amino acids. The V and J ends lost 7 bases and 2 bases, in that order; junction bases with no gene match: 7. CDR3 DNA: TGCAGTGTTAAGAGGACAGGGACCTACGAGCAGTACTTC. It translates to CSVKRTGTYEQYF.

The chain joins TRBV20-1 to TRBJ2-1; no clear D gene. This CDR3 is built from 10 residues. Trimming cost V 7 bases and J 10 bases, with 11 bases left between them. Germline-derived CDR1 and CDR2 are DFQATT and SNEGSKA (reference sequence). Written as DNA, the CDR3 is TGCAGTGGTAATATAGGAGAGCAGTTCTTC. Translated: CSGNIGEQFF.

This clonotype was observed a handful of times. The rearrangement uses TRBV20-1 and TRBJ2-7; TRBD2 might be the D (6 bases). This CDR3 spans 14 amino acids. Trimming removed 0 bases at V and 3 bases at J, with 12 bases between. Germline loops: CDR1 DFQATT, CDR2 SNEGSKA (reference sequence). CDR3 coding DNA: TGCAGTGCTAGAGACCGGACTAAATACTACGAGCAGTACTTC. This gives the protein CSARDRTKYYEQYF.

As to this clonotype: A much larger clone sits a single nucleotide away, making a read error possible. J is TRBJ2-1 and V is TRBV11-3; 9 bases map to TRBD1. CDR1 SGHNT and CDR2 YENEEA come from the germline V gene. There are 15 residues in the CDR3. Germline trimming cut 8 bases from V and 8 bases from J; bases unmatched to any gene: 13. The CDR3 coding sequence is TGTGCCAGCGGCCACGGACAGGGGCTTGGTGATGAGCAGTTCTTC. Amino acid sequence: CASGHGQGLGDEQFF.

A word on this clonotype: Compared with germline, one end of the junction differs, possibly owing to a read error. The chain uses TRBV28 and TRBJ2-5; D tentatively fits TRBD1 or TRBD2 (5 bases each). CDR1 and CDR2 (germline): MDHEN, SYDVKM. The CDR3 covers 15 residues. The CDR3 DNA is TGTGCCGGCAGTCCCCAGTTGAACGGGGCAGAGACCCAGTACTTC. Translation gives CAGSPQLNGAETQYF.

This clonotype has only a few counts. This chain joins TRBV6-2 or TRBV6-3 and TRBJ2-7; TRBD1 might be the D (6 bases). Germline V gene lookup returns CDR1 MNHEY and CDR2 SVGEGT. V was clipped by 0 bases and J by 3 bases, with 12 bases between them. The CDR3 totals 15 residues. Here the CDR3 reads CASSYSDRWLYEQYF. CDR3 in DNA: TGTGCCAGCAGTTACTCCGACAGGTGGCTCTACGAGCAGTACTTC.

The genes are TRBV4-2 and TRBJ1-2; 8 bases match TRBD1. The germline CDR1 and CDR2 sequences are LGHNA and YNFKEQ. V was pared by 1 base and J by 1 base, with 8 bases of the junction left unmatched. This CDR3 has 17 amino acids. CDR3 DNA: TGTGCCAGCAGCCAAGGTGGACAGGGAGGGGGTAACTATGGCTACACCTTC. Its protein product is CASSQGGQGGGNYGYTF.

The V and J genes are TRBV10-3 and TRBJ1-5, with D tentatively TRBD1 (5 bases). CDR3 length equals 15 residues. Trimming removed 3 bases from V and 0 bases from J, with 9 bases in between. From germline, CDR1 is ENHRY and CDR2 SYGVKD. The CDR3 DNA follows: TGTGCCATCAGTGACCAGGGTTATAGCAATCAGCCCCAGCATTTT. Amino acids: CAISDQGYSNQPQHF.

On this clonotype: A much more abundant neighbour one base away suggests this may be a read error. The gene calls are TRBV7-2 and TRBJ2-3; TRBD1 aligns across 7 bases. V was clipped by 5 bases and J by 4 bases; unmatched bases: 15. The germline V gene has CDR1 SGHTA and CDR2 FQGNSA. The CDR3 extends over 17 amino acids. The CDR3 region is CASSPLPLGQPADTQYF. For the CDR3, the DNA is TGTGCCAGCAGCCCTCTTCCCCTGGGACAGCCCGCAGATACGCAGTATTTT.

This clonotype occurred many times. This chain uses TRBV5-1 with TRBJ2-3; 12 bases align to TRBD2. This CDR3 is built from 16 residues. V trimming: 2 bases; J trimming: 2 bases; junction bases outside the gene matches: 3. Germline CDR1 SGHRS, CDR2 YFSETQ. The CDR3 loop reads CASSFTSGGNTDTQYF. CDR3 in DNA: TGCGCCAGCAGCTTCACTAGCGGGGGGAACACAGATACGCAGTATTTT. The variable domain in full, completed from reference TRBV5-1 and TRBJ2-3, reads KAGVTQTPRYLIKTRGQQVTLSCSPISGHRSVSWYQQTPGQGLQFLFEYFSETQRNKGNFPGRFSGRQFSNSRSEMNVSTLELGDSALYLCASSFTSGGNTDTQYFGPGTRLTVL.

This clonotype was observed a few times. One end of the junction is discordant with germline, which a read error may explain. The rearrangement joins TRBV7-9 to TRBJ2-5, with D perhaps assigned TRBD1 or TRBD2 (5 bases each). The germline CDR1 and CDR2 sequences are SEHNR and FQNEAQ (reference sequence). The CDR3 extends over 17 amino acids. CDR3 DNA sequence: TGTGCCAGTAGCTTACGAGGGGCCGCAAGATACCAAGAGACCCAGTACTTC. Protein: CASSLRGAARYQETQYF.

This clonotype was recorded a few times. The CDR3 reads CASSLGVDNEQFF. The CDR3 coding sequence is TGTGCCAGCAGCTTAGGAGTAGACAATGAGCAGTTCTTC. V gene TRBV7-2 combines with J gene TRBJ2-1; D remains ambiguous. The V end lost 1 base, the J end lost 5 bases, and 6 bases lay between the germline ends. The CDR3 contains 13 residues. Germline CDR1 SGHTA, CDR2 FQGNSA.

V and J are TRBV7-2 and TRBJ2-7; 7 positions agree with TRBD1. Germline assignment: CDR1 SGHTA and CDR2 FQGNSA. The CDR3 is 14 amino acids. Germline trimming cut 4 bases from V and 4 bases from J; bases unmatched to any gene: 7. Here the CDR3 reads CASSSDRVRYEQYF. CDR3 nucleotides: TGTGCCAGCAGCTCCGACAGGGTTAGGTACGAGCAGTACTTC.

This clonotype was counted many times. The gene calls are TRBV4-3 and TRBJ2-3; D remains unclear. There are 14 residues in the CDR3. From germline, CDR1 is LGHNA and CDR2 YSLEER. V gave up 0 bases and J gave up 2 bases, with 6 bases separating them. In DNA form, the CDR3 reads TGCGCCAGCAGCCAAGACCATCTCACAGATACGCAGTATTTT. Translation: CASSQDHLTDTQYF.

The chain links TRBV6-5 to TRBJ2-6, with 8 positions matching TRBD1. Trimming took 6 bases from V and 4 from J; bases not matched to a gene: 5. The CDR3 is 15 amino acids. CDR1 MNHEY and CDR2 SVGAGI come from the germline V gene. This CDR3 reads CASSRTGRGANVLTF. In DNA, the CDR3 is TGTGCCAGCAGCCGGACAGGGAGAGGGGCCAACGTCCTGACTTTC.